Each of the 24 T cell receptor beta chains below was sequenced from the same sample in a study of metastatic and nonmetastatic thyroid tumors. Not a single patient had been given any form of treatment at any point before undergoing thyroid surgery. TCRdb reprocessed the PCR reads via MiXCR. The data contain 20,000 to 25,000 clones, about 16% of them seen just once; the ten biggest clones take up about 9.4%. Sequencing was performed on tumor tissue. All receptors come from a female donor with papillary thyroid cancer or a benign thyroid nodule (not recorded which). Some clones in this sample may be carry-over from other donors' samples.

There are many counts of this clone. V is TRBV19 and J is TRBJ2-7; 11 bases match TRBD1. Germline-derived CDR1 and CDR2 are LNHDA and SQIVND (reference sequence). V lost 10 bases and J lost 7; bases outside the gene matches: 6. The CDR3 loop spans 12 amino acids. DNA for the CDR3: TGTGCCACCGGACAGGGGGCGAGGGAGCAGTACTTC. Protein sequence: CATGQGAREQYF.

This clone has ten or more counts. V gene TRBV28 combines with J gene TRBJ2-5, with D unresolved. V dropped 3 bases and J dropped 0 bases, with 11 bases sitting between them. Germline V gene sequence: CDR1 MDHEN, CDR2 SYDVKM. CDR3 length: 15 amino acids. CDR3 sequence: CASSFGRAYQETQYF. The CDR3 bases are TGTGCCAGCAGTTTTGGACGGGCGTACCAAGAGACCCAGTACTTC.

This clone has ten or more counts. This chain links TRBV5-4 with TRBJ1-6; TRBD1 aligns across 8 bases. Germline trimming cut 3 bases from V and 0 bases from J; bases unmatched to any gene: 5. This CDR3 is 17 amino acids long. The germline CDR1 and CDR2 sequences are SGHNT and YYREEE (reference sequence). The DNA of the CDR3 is TGTGCCAGCAGCTCCGGACAGGGAAGCTCCTATAATTCACCCCTCCACTTT. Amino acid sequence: CASSSGQGSSYNSPLHF.

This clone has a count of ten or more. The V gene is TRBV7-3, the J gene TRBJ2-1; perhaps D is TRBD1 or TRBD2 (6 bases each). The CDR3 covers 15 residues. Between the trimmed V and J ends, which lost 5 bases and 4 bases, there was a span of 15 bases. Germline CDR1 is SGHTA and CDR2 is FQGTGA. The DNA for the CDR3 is TGTGCCAGCAGCGCGACTAGTCAGGGGTACAATGAGCAGTTCTTC. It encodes CASSATSQGYNEQFF.

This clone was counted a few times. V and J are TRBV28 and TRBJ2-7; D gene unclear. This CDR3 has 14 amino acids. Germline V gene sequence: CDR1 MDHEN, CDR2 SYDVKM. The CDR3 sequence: CASSPLRKPYEQYF. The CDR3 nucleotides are TGTGCAAGTTCCCCCCTTAGGAAACCCTACGAGCAGTACTTC.

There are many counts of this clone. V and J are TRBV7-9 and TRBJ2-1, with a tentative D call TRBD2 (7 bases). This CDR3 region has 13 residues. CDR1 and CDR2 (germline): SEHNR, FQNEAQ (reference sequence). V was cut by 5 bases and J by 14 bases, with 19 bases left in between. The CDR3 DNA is TGTGCCAGCAGCCTCGTAGAAAAGGGGGGGGAGTTCTTC. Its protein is CASSLVEKGGEFF.

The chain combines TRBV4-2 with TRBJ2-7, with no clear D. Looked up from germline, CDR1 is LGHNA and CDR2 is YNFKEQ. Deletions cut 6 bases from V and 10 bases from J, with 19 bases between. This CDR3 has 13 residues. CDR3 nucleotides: TGTGCCAGCAGTCTGACGGATACCTACGGTCAGTACTTC. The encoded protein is CASSLTDTYGQYF.

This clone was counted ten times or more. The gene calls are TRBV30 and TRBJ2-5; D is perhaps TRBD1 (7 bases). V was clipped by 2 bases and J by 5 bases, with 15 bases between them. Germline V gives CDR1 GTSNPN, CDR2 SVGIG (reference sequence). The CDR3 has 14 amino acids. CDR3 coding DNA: TGTGCCTGGAGTACCACAGGGGCGGGGGAGACCCAGTACTTC. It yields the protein CAWSTTGAGETQYF.

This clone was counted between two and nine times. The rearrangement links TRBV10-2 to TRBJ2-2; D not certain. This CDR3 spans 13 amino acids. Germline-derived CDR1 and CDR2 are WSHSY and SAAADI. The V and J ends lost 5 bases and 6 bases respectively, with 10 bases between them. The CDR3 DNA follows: TGCGCCAGCAGTTCAATAGGTTCCGGGGAGCTGTTTTTT. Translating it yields CASSSIGSGELFF.

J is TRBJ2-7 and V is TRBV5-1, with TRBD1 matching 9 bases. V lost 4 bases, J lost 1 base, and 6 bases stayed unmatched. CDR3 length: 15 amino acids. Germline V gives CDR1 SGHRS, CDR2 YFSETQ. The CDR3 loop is CASSVTGTGSYEQYF. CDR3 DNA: TGCGCCAGCAGCGTCACCGGGACAGGGTCCTACGAGCAGTACTTC.

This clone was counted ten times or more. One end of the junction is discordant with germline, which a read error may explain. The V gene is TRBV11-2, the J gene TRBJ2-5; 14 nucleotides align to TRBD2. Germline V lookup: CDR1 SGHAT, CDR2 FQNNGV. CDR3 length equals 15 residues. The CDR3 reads CAGSTRLAGGGTQYF. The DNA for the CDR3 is TGTGCCGGCAGCACCAGACTAGCGGGAGGGGGGACCCAGTACTTC.

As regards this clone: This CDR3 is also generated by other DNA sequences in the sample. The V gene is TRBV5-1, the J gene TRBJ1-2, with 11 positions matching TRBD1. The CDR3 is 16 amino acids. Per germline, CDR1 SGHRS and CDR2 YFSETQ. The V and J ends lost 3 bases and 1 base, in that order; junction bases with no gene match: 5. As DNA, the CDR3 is TGCGCCAGCAGCTGGGGGACAGGGGGAGATAACTATGGCTACACCTTC. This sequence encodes CASSWGTGGDNYGYTF.

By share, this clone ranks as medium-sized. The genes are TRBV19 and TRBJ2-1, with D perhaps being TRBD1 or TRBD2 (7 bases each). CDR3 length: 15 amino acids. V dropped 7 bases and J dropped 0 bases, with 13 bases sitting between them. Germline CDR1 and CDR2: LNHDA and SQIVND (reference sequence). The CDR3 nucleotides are TGTGCCAGTAATAAGCGGGACAGCTCCTACAATGAGCAGTTCTTC. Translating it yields CASNKRDSSYNEQFF.

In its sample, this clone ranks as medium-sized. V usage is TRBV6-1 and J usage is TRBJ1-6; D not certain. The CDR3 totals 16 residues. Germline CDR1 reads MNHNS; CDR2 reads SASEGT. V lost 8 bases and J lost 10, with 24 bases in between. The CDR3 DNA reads TGTGCCAGCTCCAAAACCCCCGGAAGGGAGGGATCACCCCTCCACTTT. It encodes CASSKTPGREGSPLHF.

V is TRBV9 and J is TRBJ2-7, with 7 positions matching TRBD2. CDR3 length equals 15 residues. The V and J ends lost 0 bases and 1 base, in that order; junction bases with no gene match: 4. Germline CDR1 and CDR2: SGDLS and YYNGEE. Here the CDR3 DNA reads TGTGCCAGCAGCGTAGATGCGGGAGAATCCTACGAGCAGTACTTC. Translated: CASSVDAGESYEQYF.

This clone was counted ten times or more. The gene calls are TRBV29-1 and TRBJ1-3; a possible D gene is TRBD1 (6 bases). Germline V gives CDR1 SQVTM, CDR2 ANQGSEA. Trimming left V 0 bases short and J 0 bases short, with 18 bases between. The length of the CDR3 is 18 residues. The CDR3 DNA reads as TGCAGCGTTGAAGATCTTAAGGGACACGGGAGCTCTGGAAACACCATATATTTT. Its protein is CSVEDLKGHGSSGNTIYF.

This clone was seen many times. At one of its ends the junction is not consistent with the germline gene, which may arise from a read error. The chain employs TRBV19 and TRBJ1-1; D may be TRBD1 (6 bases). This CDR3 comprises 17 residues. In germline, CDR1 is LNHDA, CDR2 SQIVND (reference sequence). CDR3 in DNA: TGTGCCAGTAGCCTGGAACAGGGCTGGGGAAAGAACACTGAAGCTTCCTTT. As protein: CASSLEQGWGKNTEASF.

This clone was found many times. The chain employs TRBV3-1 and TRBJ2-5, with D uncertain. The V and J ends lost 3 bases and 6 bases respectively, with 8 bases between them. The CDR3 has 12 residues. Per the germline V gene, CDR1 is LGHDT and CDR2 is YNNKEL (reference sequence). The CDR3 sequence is CASSQGSQTQYF. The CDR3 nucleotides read TGTGCCAGCAGCCAGGGCAGCCAGACCCAGTACTTC.

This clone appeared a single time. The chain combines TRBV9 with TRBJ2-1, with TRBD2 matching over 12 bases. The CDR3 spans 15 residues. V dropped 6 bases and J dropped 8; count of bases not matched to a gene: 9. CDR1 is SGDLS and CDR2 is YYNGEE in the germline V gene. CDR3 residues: CASIVTSGSGDEQFF. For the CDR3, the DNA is TGTGCCAGCATTGTGACTAGCGGGAGTGGGGATGAGCAGTTCTTC. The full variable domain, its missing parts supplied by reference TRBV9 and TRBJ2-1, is DSGVTQTPKHLITATGQRVTLRCSPRSGDLSVYWYQQSLDQGLQFLIQYYNGEERAKGNILERFSAQQFPDLHSELNLSSLELGDSALYFCASIVTSGSGDEQFFGPGTRLTVL.

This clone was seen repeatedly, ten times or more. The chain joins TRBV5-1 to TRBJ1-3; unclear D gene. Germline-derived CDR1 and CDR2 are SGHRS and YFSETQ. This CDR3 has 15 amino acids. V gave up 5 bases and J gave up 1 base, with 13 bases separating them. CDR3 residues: CASREGGLSGNTIYF. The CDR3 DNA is TGCGCCAGCAGGGAGGGAGGGCTATCTGGAAACACCATATATTTT. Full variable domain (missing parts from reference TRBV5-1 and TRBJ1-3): KAGVTQTPRYLIKTRGQQVTLSCSPISGHRSVSWYQQTPGQGLQFLFEYFSETQRNKGNFPGRFSGRQFSNSRSEMNVSTLELGDSALYLCASREGGLSGNTIYFGEGSWLTVV.

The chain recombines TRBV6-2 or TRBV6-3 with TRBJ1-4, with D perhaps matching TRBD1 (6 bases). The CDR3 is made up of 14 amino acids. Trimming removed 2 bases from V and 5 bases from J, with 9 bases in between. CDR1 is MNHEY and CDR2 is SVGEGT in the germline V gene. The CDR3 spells CASSYDRNNEKLFF. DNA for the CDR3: TGTGCCAGCAGTTACGACAGGAACAATGAAAAACTGTTTTTT.

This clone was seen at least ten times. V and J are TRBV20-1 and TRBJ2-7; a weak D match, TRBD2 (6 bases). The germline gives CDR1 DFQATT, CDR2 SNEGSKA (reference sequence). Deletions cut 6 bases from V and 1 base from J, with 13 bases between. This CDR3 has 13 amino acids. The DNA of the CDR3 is TGCAGTGCACATTCCGGGACTTCCTACGAGCAGTACTTC. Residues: CSAHSGTSYEQYF.

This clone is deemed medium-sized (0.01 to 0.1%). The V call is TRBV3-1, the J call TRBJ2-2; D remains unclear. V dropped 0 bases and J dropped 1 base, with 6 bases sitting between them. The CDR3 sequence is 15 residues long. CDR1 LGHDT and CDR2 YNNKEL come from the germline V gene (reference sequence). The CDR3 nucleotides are TGTGCCAGCAGCCAAGATTTCCGGAACACCGGGGAGCTGTTTTTT. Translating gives CASSQDFRNTGELFF.

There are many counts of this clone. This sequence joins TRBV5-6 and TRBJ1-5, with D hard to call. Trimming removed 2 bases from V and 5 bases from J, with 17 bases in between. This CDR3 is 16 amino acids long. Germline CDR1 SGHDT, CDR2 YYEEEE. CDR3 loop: CASSLFEGGGHQPQHF. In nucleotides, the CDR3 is TGTGCCAGCAGCTTATTTGAGGGTGGAGGGCATCAGCCCCAGCATTTT. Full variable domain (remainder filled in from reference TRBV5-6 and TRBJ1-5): DAGVTQSPTHLIKTRGQQVTLRCSPKSGHDTVSWYQQALGQGPQFIFQYYEEEERQRGNFPDRFSGHQFPNYSSELNVNALLLGDSALYLCASSLFEGGGHQPQHFGDGTRLSIL.